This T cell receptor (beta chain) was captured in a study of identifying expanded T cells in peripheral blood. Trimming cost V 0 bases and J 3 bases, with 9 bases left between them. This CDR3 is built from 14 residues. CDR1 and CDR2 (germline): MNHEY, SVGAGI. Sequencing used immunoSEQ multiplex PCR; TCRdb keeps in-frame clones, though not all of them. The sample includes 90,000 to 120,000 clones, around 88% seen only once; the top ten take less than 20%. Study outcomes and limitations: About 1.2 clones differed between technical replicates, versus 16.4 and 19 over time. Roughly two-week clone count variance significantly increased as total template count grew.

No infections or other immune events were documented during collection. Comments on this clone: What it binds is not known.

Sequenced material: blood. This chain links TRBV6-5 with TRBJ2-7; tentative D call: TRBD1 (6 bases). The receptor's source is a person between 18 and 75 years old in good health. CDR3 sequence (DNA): TGTGCCAGCAGTTACTCAGCAGGGGTCTACGAGCAGTACTTC. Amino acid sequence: CASSYSAGVYEQYF.